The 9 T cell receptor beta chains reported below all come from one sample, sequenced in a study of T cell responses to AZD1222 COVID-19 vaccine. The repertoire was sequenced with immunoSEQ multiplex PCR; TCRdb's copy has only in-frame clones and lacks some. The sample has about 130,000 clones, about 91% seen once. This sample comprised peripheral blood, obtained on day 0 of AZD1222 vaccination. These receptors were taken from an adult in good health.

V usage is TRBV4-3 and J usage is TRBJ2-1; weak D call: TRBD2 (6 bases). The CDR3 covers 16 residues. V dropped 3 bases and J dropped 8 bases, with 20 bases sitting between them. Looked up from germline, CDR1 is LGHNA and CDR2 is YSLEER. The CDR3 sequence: CASSQGVRENPHEQFF. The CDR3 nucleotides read TGCGCCAGCAGCCAGGGAGTACGGGAGAACCCCCATGAGCAGTTCTTC.

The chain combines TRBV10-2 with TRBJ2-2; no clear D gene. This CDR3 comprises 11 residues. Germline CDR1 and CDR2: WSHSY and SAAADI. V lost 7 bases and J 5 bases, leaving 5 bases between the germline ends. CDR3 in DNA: TGCGCCAGCACAAAGACCGGGGAGCTGTTTTTT. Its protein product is CASTKTGELFF.

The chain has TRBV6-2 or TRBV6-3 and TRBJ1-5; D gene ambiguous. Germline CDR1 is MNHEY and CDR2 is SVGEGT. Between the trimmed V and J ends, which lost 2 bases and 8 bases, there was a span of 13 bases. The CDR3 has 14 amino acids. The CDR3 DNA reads TGTGCCAGCAGTTACCTGGGATTTGGGGAGCCCCAGCATTTT. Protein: CASSYLGFGEPQHF.

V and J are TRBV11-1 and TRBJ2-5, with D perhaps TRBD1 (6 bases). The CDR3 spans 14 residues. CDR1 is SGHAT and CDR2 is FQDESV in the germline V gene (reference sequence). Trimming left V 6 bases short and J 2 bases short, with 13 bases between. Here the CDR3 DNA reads TGTGCCAGCAGTAGCCGGGACAAGCAAGAGACCCAGTACTTC. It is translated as CASSSRDKQETQYF.

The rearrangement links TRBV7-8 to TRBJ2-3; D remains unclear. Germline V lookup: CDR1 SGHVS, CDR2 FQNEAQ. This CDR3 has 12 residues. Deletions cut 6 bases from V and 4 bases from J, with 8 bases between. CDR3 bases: TGTGCCAGCAGTTACCTCGCAGATACGCAGTATTTT. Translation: CASSYLADTQYF.

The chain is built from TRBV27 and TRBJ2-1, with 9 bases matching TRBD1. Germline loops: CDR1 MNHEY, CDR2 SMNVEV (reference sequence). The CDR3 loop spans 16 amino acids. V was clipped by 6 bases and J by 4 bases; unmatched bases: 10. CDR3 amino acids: CASRRIDRGYYNEQFF. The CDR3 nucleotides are TGTGCCAGCAGGAGGATCGACAGGGGGTATTACAATGAGCAGTTCTTC.

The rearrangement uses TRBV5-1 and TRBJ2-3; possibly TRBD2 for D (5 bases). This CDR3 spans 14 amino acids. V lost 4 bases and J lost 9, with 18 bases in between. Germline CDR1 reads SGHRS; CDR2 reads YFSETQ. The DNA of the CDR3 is TGCGCCAGCAGCAACCCCCGGGGAAGCGAAACGCAGTATTTT. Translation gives CASSNPRGSETQYF.

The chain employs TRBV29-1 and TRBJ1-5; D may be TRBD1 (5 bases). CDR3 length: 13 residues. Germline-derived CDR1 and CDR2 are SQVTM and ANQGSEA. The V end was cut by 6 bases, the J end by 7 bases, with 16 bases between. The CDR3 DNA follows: TGCAGCGTCGGGGGAGGGACTTCCCAGCCCCAGCATTTT. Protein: CSVGGGTSQPQHF.

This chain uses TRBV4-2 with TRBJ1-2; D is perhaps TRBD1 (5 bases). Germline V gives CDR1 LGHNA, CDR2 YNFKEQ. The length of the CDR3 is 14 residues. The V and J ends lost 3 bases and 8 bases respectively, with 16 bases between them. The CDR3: CASSQPNEGSGYTF. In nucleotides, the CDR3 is TGTGCCAGCAGCCAGCCAAACGAGGGGTCGGGCTACACCTTC.